This is a list of T cell receptor beta chains from one sample in a study of T cell repertoires in cytomegalovirus infection. In TCRdb, the reads were re-called with MiXCR into one record per CDR3 protein. The table shows 700,000 to 900,000 distinct CDR3 sequences, with 25% to 35% occurring only once. These TCRs are of unknown antigen specificity. Sequencing was performed on cultured CD8+ T cells from PBMCs, taken from culture after CMV antigen stimulation. The source of these receptors is a human donor in good health (CMV status not recorded). Some clones in this sample may be carry-over from other donors' samples. CDR3s include the opening cysteine and the closing phenylalanine or tryptophan. The D gene is left open where the match is weak. For some rows the clone size is stated as once, few or many, or as a class when expanded; others skip it.

v_call: TRBV7-9
j_call: TRBJ2-7
clone_size: NA
d_call: TRBD1
cdr3_length: 15
cdr3_aa: CASSSRGQSSYEQYF
cdr3_nt: TGTGCCAGCAGCTCAAGGGGACAGAGTTCGTACGAGCAGTACTTC

v_call: TRBV9
j_call: TRBJ2-7
clone_size: NA
d_call: TRBD2
cdr3_length: 18
cdr3_aa: CASSRSHKAGDGNYEQYF
cdr3_nt: TGTGCCAGCAGCCGTTCACACAAAGCGGGGGACGGAAACTACGAGCAGTACTTC

v_call: TRBV12-3/TRBV12-4
j_call: TRBJ1-1
clone_size: NA
d_call: TRBD1
cdr3_length: 19
cdr3_aa: CASSFQIGTGAMLNTEAFF
cdr3_nt: TGTGCCAGCAGTTTCCAGATCGGGACAGGGGCCATGTTGAACACTGAAGCTTTCTTT

v_call: TRBV12-3/TRBV12-4
j_call: TRBJ1-1
clone_size: few
d_call: NA
cdr3_length: 14
cdr3_aa: CASSLRRGSTEAFF
cdr3_nt: TGTGCCAGCAGTTTAAGAAGGGGTAGCACTGAAGCTTTCTTT

v_call: TRBV7-9
j_call: TRBJ1-1
clone_size: NA
d_call: NA
cdr3_length: 20
cdr3_aa: CASSTPHSRDSGRINTEAFF
cdr3_nt: TGTGCCAGCAGCACCCCGCATTCTAGGGATTCGGGACGAATCAACACTGAAGCTTTCTTT

v_call: TRBV9
j_call: TRBJ2-7
clone_size: once
d_call: TRBD2
cdr3_length: 15
cdr3_aa: CASSALAGGPYEQYF
cdr3_nt: TGTGCCAGCAGCGCCCTAGCGGGGGGGCCTTACGAGCAGTACTTC

v_call: TRBV7-9
j_call: TRBJ1-5
clone_size: few
d_call: TRBD1
cdr3_length: 15
cdr3_aa: CASSRGQGANQPQHF
cdr3_nt: TGTGCCAGCAGCCGCGGGCAGGGGGCGAATCAGCCCCAGCATTTT

v_call: TRBV6-6
j_call: TRBJ1-1
clone_size: few
d_call: NA
cdr3_length: 14
cdr3_aa: CASSPHFRGTEAFF
cdr3_nt: TGTGCCAGCAGCCCCCATTTCAGGGGCACTGAAGCTTTCTTT

v_call: TRBV19
j_call: TRBJ1-1
clone_size: few
d_call: TRBD1
cdr3_length: 16
cdr3_aa: CASSIPQGARYTEAFF
cdr3_nt: TGTGCCAGTAGTATCCCACAGGGGGCCAGATACACTGAAGCTTTCTTT

v_call: TRBV7-8
j_call: TRBJ2-1
clone_size: NA
d_call: NA
cdr3_length: 12
cdr3_aa: CASSSKVGEQFF
cdr3_nt: TGTGCCAGCAGCTCAAAGGTGGGTGAGCAGTTCTTC

v_call: TRBV2
j_call: TRBJ1-1
clone_size: NA
d_call: TRBD1
cdr3_length: 15
cdr3_aa: CASSTEGQHNTEAFF
cdr3_nt: TGTGCCAGCAGTACCGAGGGACAGCACAACACTGAAGCTTTCTTT

v_call: TRBV19
j_call: TRBJ1-1
clone_size: NA
d_call: TRBD1
cdr3_length: 12
cdr3_aa: CASNDRGTEAFF
cdr3_nt: TGTGCCAGTAACGACAGGGGCACTGAAGCTTTCTTT

v_call: TRBV7-9
j_call: TRBJ2-1
clone_size: many
d_call: TRBD2
cdr3_length: 15
cdr3_aa: CASSGSGTSRHEQFF
cdr3_nt: TGTGCCAGCAGCGGATCCGGGACTAGCCGACATGAGCAGTTCTTC

v_call: TRBV7-9
j_call: TRBJ1-5
clone_size: many
d_call: NA
cdr3_length: 16
cdr3_aa: CASSLFLGQTNQPQHF
cdr3_nt: TGTGCCAGCAGCTTATTTCTCGGACAGACTAATCAGCCCCAGCATTTT

v_call: TRBV9
j_call: TRBJ1-2
clone_size: NA
d_call: NA
cdr3_length: 16
cdr3_aa: CASSVTGSDSGYGYTF
cdr3_nt: TGTGCCAGCAGCGTCACAGGGTCGGATTCAGGCTATGGCTACACCTTC

v_call: TRBV6-2/TRBV6-3
j_call: TRBJ2-5
clone_size: NA
d_call: TRBD2
cdr3_length: 16
cdr3_aa: CASAWLAGEYQETQYF
cdr3_nt: TGTGCCAGCGCGTGGCTAGCGGGGGAGTACCAAGAGACCCAGTACTTC

v_call: TRBV6-1
j_call: TRBJ2-3
clone_size: NA
d_call: TRBD1
cdr3_length: 15
cdr3_aa: CASSLDRVQGDTQYF
cdr3_nt: TGTGCCAGCAGTTTAGACAGGGTCCAGGGAGATACGCAGTATTTT

v_call: TRBV6-8
j_call: TRBJ2-7
clone_size: NA
d_call: TRBD2
cdr3_length: 14
cdr3_aa: CASRLTSGKYEQYF
cdr3_nt: TGTGCCAGCAGATTGACTAGCGGGAAGTACGAGCAGTACTTC

v_call: TRBV7-6
j_call: TRBJ1-1
clone_size: NA
d_call: TRBD1
cdr3_length: 15
cdr3_aa: CASRPQGAPNTKAFF
cdr3_nt: TGTGCCAGCAGACCTCAGGGGGCGCCGAACACTAAAGCTTTCTTT

v_call: TRBV6-5
j_call: TRBJ2-5
clone_size: few
d_call: TRBD1
cdr3_length: 14
cdr3_aa: CASSFRGRQETQYF
cdr3_nt: TGTGCCAGCAGTTTCAGGGGGCGGCAAGAGACCCAGTACTTC

v_call: TRBV19
j_call: TRBJ1-1
clone_size: few
d_call: NA
cdr3_length: 17
cdr3_aa: CASSIDGEGDTNTEAFF
cdr3_nt: TGTGCCAGTAGTATAGATGGGGAAGGGGATACGAACACTGAAGCTTTCTTT

v_call: TRBV4-2
j_call: TRBJ2-1
clone_size: NA
d_call: NA
cdr3_length: 14
cdr3_aa: CASSQPPGLLEQFF
cdr3_nt: TGTGCCAGCAGCCAACCCCCGGGACTCCTAGAGCAGTTCTTC

v_call: TRBV6-2/TRBV6-3
j_call: TRBJ1-5
clone_size: NA
d_call: NA
cdr3_length: 14
cdr3_aa: CASSYSSRNQPQHF
cdr3_nt: TGTGCCAGCAGTTACTCCTCCCGAAATCAGCCCCAGCATTTT

v_call: TRBV6-5
j_call: TRBJ1-2
clone_size: few
d_call: TRBD1
cdr3_length: 15
cdr3_aa: CASSASGGLNYGYTF
cdr3_nt: TGTGCCAGCAGTGCATCAGGGGGGCTGAACTATGGCTACACCTTC

v_call: TRBV6-5
j_call: TRBJ2-3
clone_size: few
d_call: NA
cdr3_length: 15
cdr3_aa: CASSYARGRTDTQYF
cdr3_nt: TGTGCCAGCAGTTACGCTCGGGGCCGCACAGATACGCAGTATTTT

v_call: TRBV11-2
j_call: TRBJ2-5
clone_size: few
d_call: TRBD1
cdr3_length: 15
cdr3_aa: CASIAYRGKRETQYF
cdr3_nt: TGTGCCAGCATCGCCTACAGGGGGAAGAGGGAGACCCAGTACTTC

v_call: TRBV12-3/TRBV12-4
j_call: TRBJ2-3
clone_size: few
d_call: NA
cdr3_length: 12
cdr3_aa: CASGDSTDTQYF
cdr3_nt: TGTGCCAGCGGGGACAGCACAGATACGCAGTATTTT

v_call: TRBV7-2
j_call: TRBJ1-2
clone_size: few
d_call: NA
cdr3_length: 15
cdr3_aa: CASSLYGGQDYGYTF
cdr3_nt: TGTGCCAGCAGCTTATATGGGGGTCAAGACTATGGCTACACCTTC

v_call: TRBV20-1
j_call: TRBJ1-5
clone_size: many
d_call: NA
cdr3_length: 16
cdr3_aa: CSARGGAAWRNQPQHF
cdr3_nt: TGCAGTGCTAGAGGAGGGGCCGCGTGGAGGAATCAGCCCCAGCATTTT

v_call: TRBV11-2
j_call: TRBJ1-3
clone_size: NA
d_call: TRBD1
cdr3_length: 15
cdr3_aa: CASSTTGGGGNTIYF
cdr3_nt: TGTGCCAGCAGCACCACAGGGGGCGGTGGAAACACCATATATTTT

v_call: TRBV7-6
j_call: TRBJ2-7
clone_size: few
d_call: TRBD1
cdr3_length: 13
cdr3_aa: CASSSTGSHEQYF
cdr3_nt: TGTGCCAGCAGCTCGACAGGGTCTCATGAGCAGTACTTC

v_call: TRBV7-9
j_call: TRBJ2-1
clone_size: NA
d_call: NA
cdr3_length: 12
cdr3_aa: CASSLNTPEQFF
cdr3_nt: TGTGCCAGCAGCTTAAATACCCCCGAACAGTTCTTC

v_call: TRBV6-6
j_call: TRBJ2-1
clone_size: few
d_call: NA
cdr3_length: 13
cdr3_aa: CASSGGVYNEQFF
cdr3_nt: TGTGCCAGCAGCGGCGGAGTATACAATGAGCAGTTCTTC

v_call: TRBV25-1
j_call: TRBJ2-2
clone_size: few
d_call: NA
cdr3_length: 17
cdr3_aa: CASSISVAIRSTGELFF
cdr3_nt: TGTGCCAGCAGTATAAGTGTGGCAATTCGGTCCACCGGGGAGCTGTTTTTT

v_call: TRBV27
j_call: TRBJ2-7
clone_size: NA
d_call: NA
cdr3_length: 16
cdr3_aa: CANSLADPESSYEQYF
cdr3_nt: TGTGCCAACAGTTTGGCAGACCCCGAGAGCTCCTACGAGCAGTACTTC

v_call: TRBV5-1
j_call: TRBJ2-5
clone_size: NA
d_call: TRBD1
cdr3_length: 17
cdr3_aa: CASSLEDRGSYQETQYF
cdr3_nt: TGCGCCAGCAGCTTGGAGGACAGGGGGTCATACCAAGAGACCCAGTACTTC

v_call: TRBV7-2
j_call: TRBJ2-4
clone_size: many
d_call: NA
cdr3_length: 18
cdr3_aa: CASSLEFGLTIAKNIQYF
cdr3_nt: TGTGCCAGCAGCTTAGAATTTGGACTTACAATAGCCAAAAACATTCAGTACTTC

v_call: TRBV7-9
j_call: TRBJ2-7
clone_size: many
d_call: TRBD1
cdr3_length: 19
cdr3_aa: CASSFPRDRGEATRYEQYF
cdr3_nt: TGTGCCAGCAGCTTTCCCCGGGACAGGGGGGAAGCTACTCGCTACGAGCAGTACTTC

v_call: TRBV19
j_call: TRBJ1-1
clone_size: NA
d_call: NA
cdr3_length: 11
cdr3_aa: CASATGTEAFF
cdr3_nt: TGTGCCAGTGCGACCGGGACAGAAGCTTTCTTT

v_call: TRBV25-1
j_call: TRBJ1-4
clone_size: NA
d_call: NA
cdr3_length: 15
cdr3_aa: CASTGTEAVEEKLFF
cdr3_nt: TGTGCCAGCACCGGAACAGAGGCGGTAGAAGAAAAACTGTTTTTT

v_call: TRBV7-9
j_call: TRBJ2-2
clone_size: few
d_call: TRBD2
cdr3_length: 15
cdr3_aa: CASSRSTSGTGELFF
cdr3_nt: TGTGCCAGCAGCCGTAGCACTAGCGGGACCGGGGAGCTGTTTTTT

v_call: TRBV5-1
j_call: TRBJ2-1
clone_size: NA
d_call: NA
cdr3_length: 14
cdr3_aa: CASSLSDPGNEQFF
cdr3_nt: TGCGCCAGCAGCTTGTCGGACCCGGGGAATGAGCAGTTCTTC

v_call: TRBV28
j_call: TRBJ1-5
clone_size: few
d_call: NA
cdr3_length: 17
cdr3_aa: CASSLDRRLRGNQPQHF
cdr3_nt: TGTGCCAGCAGTTTAGACAGACGACTAAGGGGCAATCAGCCCCAGCATTTT

v_call: TRBV2
j_call: TRBJ2-7
clone_size: NA
d_call: NA
cdr3_length: 14
cdr3_aa: CASTLTLLTYEQYF
cdr3_nt: TGTGCCAGCACTTTGACACTCCTAACCTACGAGCAGTACTTC

v_call: TRBV4-2
j_call: TRBJ2-1
clone_size: NA
d_call: NA
cdr3_length: 13
cdr3_aa: CASSQEGSLEQFF
cdr3_nt: TGTGCCAGCAGCCAAGAGGGGAGCCTTGAGCAGTTCTTC

v_call: TRBV3-1
j_call: TRBJ2-7
clone_size: NA
d_call: NA
cdr3_length: 14
cdr3_aa: CASSQSAVSYEQYF
cdr3_nt: TGTGCCAGCAGCCAGAGCGCGGTCTCCTACGAGCAGTACTTC

v_call: TRBV5-1
j_call: TRBJ2-5
clone_size: NA
d_call: NA
cdr3_length: 16
cdr3_aa: CASSWVQVGDGETQYF
cdr3_nt: TGCGCCAGCAGCTGGGTCCAGGTTGGGGACGGAGAGACCCAGTACTTC

v_call: TRBV2
j_call: TRBJ2-2
clone_size: few
d_call: TRBD2
cdr3_length: 16
cdr3_aa: CASSDVSGLNTGELFF
cdr3_nt: TGTGCCAGCAGTGACGTTAGCGGGTTGAACACCGGGGAGCTGTTTTTT

v_call: TRBV7-2
j_call: TRBJ2-2
clone_size: NA
d_call: TRBD2
cdr3_length: 17
cdr3_aa: CASSSPSGLAETGELFF
cdr3_nt: TGTGCCAGCAGCTCTCCCTCGGGACTAGCGGAGACCGGGGAGCTGTTTTTT

v_call: TRBV6-2/TRBV6-3
j_call: TRBJ2-5
clone_size: NA
d_call: TRBD2
cdr3_length: 15
cdr3_aa: CASSYLAGGTETQYF
cdr3_nt: TGTGCCAGCAGTTACTTGGCGGGGGGGACCGAGACCCAGTACTTC

v_call: TRBV20-1
j_call: TRBJ2-3
clone_size: NA
d_call: TRBD2
cdr3_length: 18
cdr3_aa: CSARGAGAPNQHTDTQYF
cdr3_nt: TGCAGTGCTAGAGGAGCGGGGGCACCAAACCAGCACACAGATACGCAGTATTTT

v_call: TRBV7-2
j_call: TRBJ2-3
clone_size: many
d_call: TRBD1
cdr3_length: 16
cdr3_aa: CASSLHGQGAFDTQYF
cdr3_nt: TGTGCCAGCAGCTTACATGGACAGGGGGCGTTCGATACGCAGTATTTT